Listed below are T cell receptor beta chains from one sample, sequenced in a study of patients and donors after allogeneic stem cell transplantation. MiXCR was run by TCRdb on the RT-PCR reads, yielding one entry per CDR3 protein. The data contain 410,000 or so distinct CDR3 sequences, roughly 17% of them seen just once; the ten biggest clones take up 7.2%. The specimen was blood, either unsorted or a sorted T cell fraction (not recorded which). The source of these receptors is a human donor who was either an allogeneic HSCT recipient or a stem cell or donor lymphocyte infusion donor (not recorded which). It is not recorded whose cells these are; they may come from a transplant donor. Each CDR3 is given with its conserved first and last residue. Each record gives: V gene, J gene, D gene, clone size, CDR3 protein, CDR3 DNA. The D gene is left open where the match is weak. Only part of the rows carry a size: once, few, many, or a class if the clone is expanded.

TRBV21-1	TRBJ2-1	.	.	CASSNGDQGNEQFF	TGTGCCAGCAGCAACGGGGACCAGGGCAATGAGCAGTTCTTC
TRBV7-9	TRBJ2-7	TRBD1	.	CASSTWTGNIEQYF	TGTGCCAGCAGCACCTGGACAGGGAATATCGAGCAGTACTTC
TRBV11-3	TRBJ2-7	.	few	CASSLRVSEQYF	TGTGCCAGCAGCTTAAGAGTTAGCGAGCAGTACTTC
TRBV28	TRBJ2-3	.	few	CASSANFEDTQYF	TGTGCCAGCAGTGCTAATTTTGAAGATACGCAGTATTTT
TRBV7-2	TRBJ2-3	.	.	CASSRDPATDTQYF	TGTGCCAGCAGCCGGGACCCAGCCACAGATACGCAGTATTTT
TRBV29-1	TRBJ2-5	TRBD2	.	CSVAQVRGGPNRVSQETQYF	TGCAGCGTTGCCCAAGTCCGCGGGGGGCCCAATAGGGTCTCCCAAGAGACCCAGTACTTC
TRBV3-1	TRBJ1-2	.	few	CASSQVDRNGYTF	TGTGCCAGCAGCCAAGTAGACAGGAATGGCTACACCTTC
TRBV20-1	TRBJ2-5	.	once	CSARGPAALPQETQYF	TGCAGTGCTAGAGGCCCGGCAGCCTTACCCCAAGAGACCCAGTACTTC
TRBV20-1	TRBJ1-5	TRBD1	few	CSARAAGGTTSNQPQHF	TGCAGTGCTAGAGCTGCAGGGGGAACCACTAGCAATCAGCCCCAGCATTTT
TRBV24-1	TRBJ1-5	TRBD1	.	CATSEPGGQPQHF	TGTGCCACCAGTGAGCCAGGGGGACAGCCCCAGCATTTT
TRBV20-1	TRBJ2-1	TRBD1	.	CSARGDSHNEQFF	TGCAGTGCTAGGGGGGACAGCCACAATGAGCAGTTCTTC
TRBV30	TRBJ1-1	.	few	CAWTAYSLMDAMNTEAFF	TGTGCCTGGACCGCTTATTCCTTAATGGACGCAATGAACACTGAAGCTTTCTTT
TRBV29-1	TRBJ1-1	.	few	CSLGQNTEAFF	TGCAGCCTGGGACAGAACACTGAAGCTTTCTTT
TRBV27	TRBJ1-1	.	.	CASSSFTQGVAFF	TGTGCCAGCAGTTCGTTTACGCAAGGAGTAGCTTTCTTT
TRBV24-1	TRBJ2-2	.	.	CATSEQNTGELFF	TGTGCCACCAGTGAACAGAACACCGGGGAGCTGTTTTTT
TRBV3-1	TRBJ1-4	.	.	CASSLVHLNPREKLFF	TGTGCCAGCAGCCTAGTCCACCTCAACCCACGAGAAAAACTGTTTTTT
TRBV5-1	TRBJ2-3	.	many	CASSLKGPTDTQYF	TGCGCCAGCAGCTTGAAGGGGCCCACAGATACGCAGTATTTT
TRBV5-1	TRBJ2-5	TRBD2	.	CTSSLGTSGAQETQYF	TGCACCAGCAGCCTTGGGACTAGCGGAGCCCAAGAGACCCAGTACTTC
TRBV10-3	TRBJ1-3	TRBD1	few	CAIRTQGADTIYF	TGTGCCATCAGGACACAGGGGGCAGACACCATATATTTT
TRBV5-1	TRBJ1-1	.	.	CASSVKWGTEAFF	TGCGCCAGCAGCGTAAAGTGGGGAACTGAAGCTTTCTTT
TRBV20-1	TRBJ1-2	.	.	CSARFQGHGYTF	TGCAGTGCTAGGTTCCAGGGACACGGCTACACCTTC
TRBV6-2/TRBV6-3	TRBJ1-1	.	few	CASRKQGDRAEAFF	TGTGCCAGCAGGAAACAGGGAGATAGAGCTGAAGCTTTCTTT
TRBV7-2	TRBJ1-1	.	few	CASSNKPEAFF	TGTGCCAGCAGTAACAAACCTGAAGCTTTCTTT
TRBV7-2	TRBJ1-5	.	.	CASSTQPNQPQHF	TGTGCCAGCAGCACGCAACCGAATCAGCCCCAGCATTTT
TRBV7-9	TRBJ2-5	TRBD1	few	CASSRDRVYQETQYF	TGTGCCAGCAGCCGGGACAGGGTGTACCAAGAGACCCAGTACTTC
TRBV6-5	TRBJ2-7	TRBD1	many	CASSYSFTGENRIAYEQYF	TGTGCCAGCAGTTACTCGTTCACAGGGGAGAATAGAATAGCCTACGAGCAGTACTTC
TRBV6-5	TRBJ2-7	TRBD1	many	CASSYSGQGWEQYF	TGTGCCAGCAGTTACTCGGGACAGGGTTGGGAGCAGTACTTC
TRBV5-8	TRBJ2-1	.	.	CASPRASSYNEQFF	TGTGCCAGCCCCCGGGCGAGCTCCTACAATGAGCAGTTCTTC
TRBV29-1	TRBJ2-1	TRBD2	.	CSARGLAGEGVGNEQFF	TGCAGCGCCAGGGGACTAGCGGGAGAAGGGGTGGGCAATGAGCAGTTCTTC
TRBV20-1	TRBJ1-2	.	.	CSALRPRNYGYTF	TGCAGTGCCCTTCGGCCGAGGAACTATGGCTACACCTTC
TRBV20-1	TRBJ1-3	.	many	CSAHRRGSSGNTIYF	TGCAGTGCTCATCGTCGGGGATCCTCTGGAAACACCATATATTTT
TRBV4-3	TRBJ1-6	TRBD1	few	CASSSGQFSYNSPLHF	TGCGCCAGCAGCTCGGGACAGTTCTCCTATAATTCACCCCTCCACTTT
TRBV6-2/TRBV6-3	TRBJ2-7	TRBD1	few	CASTGQGPYEQYF	TGTGCCAGCACGGGACAGGGGCCATACGAGCAGTACTTC
TRBV7-8	TRBJ1-1	.	.	CASSLYGGTNTEAFF	TGTGCCAGCAGCTTATATGGGGGGACGAACACTGAAGCTTTCTTT
TRBV19	TRBJ2-1	.	few	CATSQVGGYNEQFF	TGTGCCACCTCCCAGGTCGGGGGTTACAATGAGCAGTTCTTC
TRBV24-1	TRBJ2-1	TRBD1	few	CATSDLGQGVHNEQFF	TGTGCCACCAGTGATTTGGGACAGGGTGTCCACAATGAGCAGTTCTTC
TRBV20-1	TRBJ1-4	.	once	CSASSYAVKREKLFF	TGCAGTGCTAGTTCTTACGCAGTAAAAAGGGAAAAACTGTTTTTT
TRBV4-2	TRBJ2-7	.	few	CASSPWGLDSYEQYF	TGTGCCAGCAGCCCCTGGGGACTCGACTCCTACGAGCAGTACTTC
TRBV5-1	TRBJ1-2	.	few	CASSFTRDGYTF	TGCGCCAGCAGCTTCACCAGGGATGGCTACACCTTC
TRBV20-1	TRBJ1-5	.	few	CSAKVPRRNQPQHF	TGCAGTGCTAAAGTCCCTCGGAGGAATCAGCCCCAGCATTTT
TRBV7-9	TRBJ2-2	TRBD2	.	CASSLALAAGELFF	TGTGCCAGCAGCTTAGCACTAGCGGCCGGGGAGCTGTTTTTT
TRBV7-8	TRBJ2-1	TRBD2	.	CASSLAGGFYNEQFF	TGTGCCAGCAGCTTAGCGGGGGGGTTCTACAATGAGCAGTTCTTC
TRBV29-1	TRBJ2-7	.	few	CSVGGARSLYEQYF	TGCAGCGTTGGAGGGGCCCGTTCCCTATACGAGCAGTACTTC
TRBV20-1	TRBJ2-4	.	few	CSARMGNIQYF	TGCAGTGCTAGAATGGGGAACATTCAGTACTTC
TRBV4-3	TRBJ1-2	TRBD1	.	CASSHHGTAISSRNYGYTF	TGCGCCAGCAGCCACCACGGGACAGCGATAAGCTCGAGAAACTATGGCTACACCTTC
TRBV20-1	TRBJ2-2	TRBD2	.	CSANLAGVAGELFF	TGCAGTGCAAACCTAGCGGGGGTGGCCGGGGAGCTGTTTTTT